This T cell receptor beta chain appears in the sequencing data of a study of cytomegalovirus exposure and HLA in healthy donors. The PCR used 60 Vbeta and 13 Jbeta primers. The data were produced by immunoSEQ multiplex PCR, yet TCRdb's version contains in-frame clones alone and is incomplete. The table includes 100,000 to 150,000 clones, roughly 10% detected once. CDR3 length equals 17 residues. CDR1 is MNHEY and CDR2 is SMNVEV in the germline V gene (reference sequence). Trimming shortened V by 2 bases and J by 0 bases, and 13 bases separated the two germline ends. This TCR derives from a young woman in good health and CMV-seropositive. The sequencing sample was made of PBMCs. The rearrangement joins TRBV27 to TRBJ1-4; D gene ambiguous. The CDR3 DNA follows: TGTGCCAGCAGTTTAGTCTCGGCAGGCACAACTAATGAAAAACTGTTTTTT. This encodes CASSLVSAGTTNEKLFF.